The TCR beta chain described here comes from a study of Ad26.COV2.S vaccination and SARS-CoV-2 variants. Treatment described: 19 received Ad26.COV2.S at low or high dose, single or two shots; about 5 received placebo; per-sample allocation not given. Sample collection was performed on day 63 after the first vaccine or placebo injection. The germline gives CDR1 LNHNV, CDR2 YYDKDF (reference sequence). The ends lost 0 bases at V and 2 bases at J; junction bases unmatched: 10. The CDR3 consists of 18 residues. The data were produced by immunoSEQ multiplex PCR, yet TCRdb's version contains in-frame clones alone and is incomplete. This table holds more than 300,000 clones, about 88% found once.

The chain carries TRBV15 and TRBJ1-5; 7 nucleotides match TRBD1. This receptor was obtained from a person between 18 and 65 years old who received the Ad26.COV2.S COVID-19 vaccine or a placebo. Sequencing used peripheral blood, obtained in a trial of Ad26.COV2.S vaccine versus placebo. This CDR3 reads CATSRDNQGGRGNQPQHF. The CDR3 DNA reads TGTGCCACCAGCAGAGATAATCAGGGGGGGCGCGGCAATCAGCCCCAGCATTTT. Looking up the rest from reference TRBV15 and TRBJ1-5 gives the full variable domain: DAMVIQNPRYQVTQFGKPVTLSCSQTLNHNVMYWYQQKSSQAPKLLFHYYDKDFNNEADTPDNFQSRRPNTSFCFLDIRSPGLGDTAMYLCATSRDNQGGRGNQPQHFGDGTRLSIL.